Below are 10 T cell receptor beta chains sequenced from a single sample in a study of T cells in Graves' hyperthyroidism and ophthalmopathy. Authors of the study amplified TCR beta CDR3 regions from RNA transcripts. The HTBI primer set was used in a first-round RT-PCR of the TCR CDR3. TCRdb reprocessed the multiplex PCR reads with MiXCR, giving one entry per CDR3 protein. The sample contains nearly 600,000 distinct CDR3 sequences, about 15% of which appear only once. Sample: blood. These receptors originate from a woman in her 30s with Graves' hyperthyroidism that later progressed to Graves' ophthalmopathy.

Concerning this clonotype itself: A read error may explain this, as a much larger clone is one base away. V and J are TRBV29-1 and TRBJ2-7, with a possible D match to TRBD2 (6 bases). V lost 4 bases to trimming and J lost 4 bases, with 17 bases between them. Germline V CDR1 and CDR2: SQVTM, ANQGSEA. This CDR3 is 14 amino acids long. CDR3 sequence reads: CSVGGRLPPYEQYF. In DNA, the CDR3 is TGCAGCGTTGGGGGGAGGCTCCCGCCTTACGAGCAGTACTTC.

The J gene is TRBJ2-3, the V gene TRBV7-8; 11 bases are shared with TRBD2. The CDR3 spans 16 residues. The V segment lost 7 bases and the J segment 2 bases; nucleotides outside the gene matches: 8. Germline-derived CDR1 and CDR2 are SGHVS and FQNEAQ. CDR3: CASTYLAGGDTDTQYF. The CDR3 DNA follows: TGTGCCAGCACCTATCTAGCGGGAGGTGACACAGATACGCAGTATTTT.

This clonotype was recorded at least ten times. The V and J genes are TRBV28 and TRBJ1-4, with a tentative D call TRBD1 (6 bases). Looked up from germline, CDR1 is MDHEN and CDR2 is SYDVKM. V gave up 11 bases and J gave up 8 bases, with 21 bases separating them. This CDR3 is 14 amino acids long. The DNA for the CDR3 is TGTGCCCTCCGGGGGGCTGGACGAGGAGAAAAACTGTTTTTT. Protein: CALRGAGRGEKLFF.

This clonotype was picked up one time. This clone may be a read error of a much larger clone one base away. The conserved phenylalanine or tryptophan normally closing the CDR3 is absent here, so this likely arose from a read error. The chain employs TRBV20-1 and TRBJ2-7; TRBD2 might be the D (5 bases). The CDR3 contains 14 residues. Per the germline V gene, CDR1 is DFQATT and CDR2 is SNEGSKA (reference sequence). Trimming took off 5 bases at V and 5 bases at J, with 19 bases between the two ends. The CDR3 reads CSAPGGQVIDEQYL. CDR3 DNA: TGCAGTGCTCCCGGCGGGCAGGTAATCGACGAGCAGTACCTC.

The chain joins TRBV29-1 to TRBJ2-1; TRBD2 aligns across 11 bases. V lost 1 base to trimming and J lost 6 bases; unmatched junction nucleotides: 2. The CDR3 loop spans 14 amino acids. Germline V CDR1 and CDR2: SQVTM, ANQGSEA. The CDR3 spells CSVEAGTSGNEQFF. For the CDR3, the DNA is TGCAGCGTTGAAGCCGGGACTAGCGGCAATGAGCAGTTCTTC.

This chain joins TRBV30 and TRBJ2-7; 7 bases line up with TRBD1. Germline V gives CDR1 GTSNPN, CDR2 SVGIG (reference sequence). This CDR3 has 14 residues. J lost 4 bases, V lost 3 bases, and 9 bases had no gene match. The CDR3 DNA reads TGTGCCTGGAGAGGGGACAGTGGTATATACGAGCAGTACTTC. Translation: CAWRGDSGIYEQYF.

V is TRBV24-1 and J is TRBJ2-1; possible D gene TRBD2, 6 bases. Germline lookup yields CDR1 KGHDR and CDR2 SFDVKD. The V and J ends lost 4 bases and 5 bases respectively, with 11 bases between them. There are 14 residues in the CDR3. The CDR3: CATSDPWGDNEQFF. The CDR3 DNA reads as TGTGCCACCAGTGACCCTTGGGGGGACAATGAGCAGTTCTTC.

This clonotype has ten or more counts. The CDR3 nucleotides read TGTGCCAGCAGTGGGGGACTAGGGCGAACCGGGGAGCTGTTTTTT. Encoded protein: CASSGGLGRTGELFF. The chain recombines TRBV6-1 with TRBJ2-2; 8 positions agree with TRBD2. CDR1 MNHNS and CDR2 SASEGT come from the germline V gene. Germline trimming cut 4 bases from V and 5 bases from J; bases unmatched to any gene: 6. This CDR3 comprises 15 residues.

This clonotype was detected ten times or more. The chain uses TRBV5-8 and TRBJ1-5, with 10 bases that match TRBD1. The V gene's germline CDR1 is SGHTS and CDR2 YDEGEE. The CDR3 totals 13 residues. Germline trimming cut 4 bases from V and 7 bases from J; bases unmatched to any gene: 2. CDR3 coding DNA: TGTGCCAGCAGCGGGACAGGGGTCCAGCCCCAGCATTTT. As protein: CASSGTGVQPQHF.

This clonotype was seen many times. The CDR3 loop is CASSSRTSGNTDTQYF. For the CDR3, the DNA is TGTGCCAGTAGTTCGCGGACTAGCGGGAACACAGATACGCAGTATTTT. The rearrangement joins TRBV19 to TRBJ2-3, with TRBD2 identical over 12 bases. The length of the CDR3 is 16 residues. Trimming removed 5 bases from V and 2 bases from J; junction bases left unmatched: 5. CDR1 is LNHDA and CDR2 is SQIVND in the germline V gene (reference sequence).